A single sample gave rise to the 6 T cell receptor beta chains below, sequenced in a study of CD8 T cells in ankylosing spondylitis. TCRdb analysed the 5' RACE reads with MiXCR anew, one entry per CDR3 protein. The sample gives about 240,000 distinct CDR3 sequences, roughly 8.6% of which show up once; approximately 6.3% is in the top ten. What was sequenced was blood, either unsorted or a sorted T cell fraction (not recorded which). Receptor source: a male donor with ankylosing spondylitis or in good health (not recorded which).

This clonotype has at least ten counts. The V and J genes are TRBV7-9 and TRBJ2-3; D tentatively fits TRBD1 or TRBD2 (6 bases each). V was trimmed by 7 bases and J by 7 bases, leaving 21 bases between them. Germline CDR1 is SEHNR and CDR2 is FQNEAQ (reference sequence). The CDR3 has 15 amino acids. The chain's CDR3 is CASTGADPSMNTQYF. CDR3 sequence (DNA): TGTGCCAGCACGGGGGCGGATCCCTCCATGAATACGCAGTATTTT.

This clonotype was counted ten times or more. The chain joins TRBV21-1 to TRBJ1-5; no DNA check was done on the table's D call, TRBD1. TRBV21-1 represents a pseudogene. The CDR3 is 14 residues long. The CDR3 loop is CASSNGHCNQPQHF. The CDR3 nucleotides are TGTGCCAGCAGCAACGGACACTGCAATCAGCCCCAGCATTTT.

This clonotype came up many times. The genes are TRBV27 and TRBJ2-1, with 8 bases identical to TRBD2. The V segment lost 4 bases and the J segment 14 bases; nucleotides outside the gene matches: 10. Germline V gene lookup returns CDR1 MNHEY and CDR2 SMNVEV (reference sequence). The CDR3 has 13 amino acids. The CDR3 region has the DNA TGTGCCAGCAGTTCGCAGCCCGGGACTAGGGAGTTCTTC. It codes for CASSSQPGTREFF.

This chain links TRBV7-3 with TRBJ2-3, with a tentative D call TRBD1 (6 bases). V was trimmed by 5 bases and J by 0 bases, leaving 12 bases between them. Germline CDR1 is SGHTA and CDR2 is FQGTGA. This CDR3 spans 15 amino acids. CDR3 residues: CASSPGTKSTDTQYF. The DNA for the CDR3 is TGTGCCAGCAGCCCCGGGACAAAAAGCACAGATACGCAGTATTTT.

Comment on this clonotype: It may be a read error: a sequence one base away is much more abundant. This rearrangement joins TRBV5-1 to TRBJ2-7; no clear D gene. This CDR3 contains 14 residues. V shed 4 bases and J shed 0 bases, with 11 bases lying between them. Germline V gene data show CDR1 as SGHRS and CDR2 as YFSETQ. The CDR3: CASSADLSSYEQYF. The CDR3, as DNA: TGCGCCAGCAGCGCCGACTTGAGCTCCTACGAGCAGTACTTC.

This clonotype was observed many times. In nucleotides, the CDR3 is TGCAGTGCTAGAGGCCGGGGGGTAGCAGATACGCAGTATTTT. Translated: CSARGRGVADTQYF. The chain joins TRBV20-1 to TRBJ2-3; 7 bases align to TRBD2. The CDR3 has 14 amino acids. CDR1 DFQATT and CDR2 SNEGSKA come from the germline V gene (reference sequence). Trimming removed 1 base from V and 4 bases from J; junction bases left unmatched: 5.